Presented here are 10 T cell receptor beta chains from one specimen sequenced in a study of blood T cell repertoires in COVID-19 (dated by TCRdb to the early 2020s). The library was made by the immunoSEQ multiplex PCR assay. In its TCRdb copy, this immuneACCESS table keeps in-frame sequences only and misses some clones. Where compared with another copy, unresolved V genes explain less than half of these, and the others have no known cause. The sample profile shows 220,000 or so clones; about nine tenths of them were found once. The ten largest make up around 1% of the sample. The sequenced sample consisted of PBMCs or T cells enriched from blood (not recorded which). The receptor set was obtained from a man aged 45 to 65 who had been exposed to COVID-19.

The CDR3 spells CASSWGGISNQPQHF. The CDR3 bases are TGTGCCAGCAGTTGGGGGGGTATCAGCAATCAGCCCCAGCATTTT. The genes are TRBV6-2 or TRBV6-3 and TRBJ1-5; TRBD1 is a possible D gene (5 bases). Trimming stripped 4 bases from V and 1 base from J, with 11 bases between. Germline assignment: CDR1 MNHEY and CDR2 SVGEGT. This CDR3 spans 15 amino acids.

The chain employs TRBV3-1 (or the pseudogene TRBV3-2) and TRBJ1-1, with 7 positions matching TRBD1. The trim removed 3 bases at V and 0 bases at J, leaving 13 bases unmatched. Germline values: CDR1 LGHDT, CDR2 YNNKEL (reference sequence). The CDR3 extends over 18 amino acids. The CDR3 spells CASSQYRGSGAMNTEAFF. DNA of the CDR3: TGTGCCAGCAGCCAGTACAGGGGATCCGGTGCTATGAACACTGAAGCTTTCTTT.

This clone has a handful of counts. This chain joins TRBV28 and TRBJ2-7; TRBD2 might be the D (6 bases). CDR3 length equals 14 residues. The germline V and J ends were trimmed by 5 bases and 5 bases, with 16 bases remaining between them. The germline gives CDR1 MDHEN, CDR2 SYDVKM. The chain's CDR3 is CASSGTGTLNEQYF. CDR3 nucleotide sequence: TGTGCCAGCAGTGGAACCGGGACTTTGAACGAGCAGTACTTC.

The V gene is TRBV5-1, the J gene TRBJ1-2; D not resolved. Looked up from germline, CDR1 is SGHRS and CDR2 is YFSETQ. The CDR3 has 15 amino acids. Trimming took off 0 bases at V and 4 bases at J, with 13 bases between the two ends. The DNA of the CDR3 is TGCGCCAGCAGCTTGGGGGAGGGAGCTCTCTATGGCTACACCTTC. The encoded protein is CASSLGEGALYGYTF.

This chain uses TRBV9 with TRBJ2-1, with 15 nucleotides matching TRBD2. CDR3 length: 16 amino acids. Trimming cost V 0 bases and J 8 bases; bases outside gene matches: 3. From germline, CDR1 is SGDLS and CDR2 YYNGEE. CDR3 in amino acids: CASSVGTSGGAHEQFF. The CDR3 nucleotides are TGTGCCAGCAGCGTAGGGACTAGCGGGGGGGCCCATGAGCAGTTCTTC.

V is TRBV5-1 and J is TRBJ2-3; 7 nucleotides match TRBD2. Germline V gene sequence: CDR1 SGHRS, CDR2 YFSETQ. V trimming: 0 bases; J trimming: 4 bases; junction bases outside the gene matches: 2. CDR3 length equals 14 residues. The CDR3 protein is CASSLDGRPDTQYF. CDR3 DNA sequence: TGCGCCAGCAGCTTGGACGGGAGGCCAGATACGCAGTATTTT.

The rearrangement links TRBV11-2 to TRBJ1-2; D perhaps matches TRBD1 (5 bases). Germline lookup yields CDR1 SGHAT and CDR2 FQNNGV. The CDR3 spans 17 residues. Trimming cost V 2 bases and J 0 bases, with 16 bases left between them. The CDR3 DNA is TGTGCCAGCAGCTTAATCCCAGGGAATATTGCTAACTATGGCTACACCTTC. This codes for CASSLIPGNIANYGYTF. Filled out from reference TRBV11-2 and TRBJ1-2, the complete variable domain reads EAGVAQSPRYKIIEKRQSVAFWCNPISGHATLYWYQQILGQGPKLLIQFQNNGVVDDSQLPKDRFSAERLKGVDSTLKIQPAKLEDSAVYLCASSLIPGNIANYGYTFGSGTRLTVV.

The chain links TRBV5-4 to TRBJ2-3; 7 positions agree with TRBD2. CDR1 is SGHNT and CDR2 is YYREEE in the germline V gene (reference sequence). Unmatched junction bases numbered 4, after V lost 0 bases and J lost 0 bases. The CDR3 covers 16 residues. CDR3 sequence (DNA): TGTGCCAGCAGCTTGGGTTGGGGGGGGAGCACAGATACGCAGTATTTT. The encoded protein is CASSLGWGGSTDTQYF.

This chain connects TRBV19 to TRBJ1-4, with a possible D match to TRBD1 (5 bases). From germline, CDR1 is LNHDA and CDR2 SQIVND (reference sequence). Trimming pared 5 bases from V and 0 bases from J, leaving 10 bases between. CDR3 length: 15 amino acids. In DNA form, the CDR3 reads TGTGCCAGTAGTCCAGGGTCATCAACTAATGAAAAACTGTTTTTT. Protein sequence: CASSPGSSTNEKLFF.

The chain uses TRBV13 and TRBJ1-2; D remains ambiguous. V dropped 4 bases and J dropped 0 bases, with 9 bases sitting between them. CDR1 is PRHDT, CDR2 FYEKMQ, per germline (reference sequence). The CDR3 loop spans 14 amino acids. The CDR3 loop reads CASSSYTANYGYTF. DNA of the CDR3: TGTGCCAGCAGCTCATACACAGCTAACTATGGCTACACCTTC.